The 26 T cell receptor beta chains reported below all come from one sample, sequenced in a study of T cell responses to AZD1222 COVID-19 vaccine. Assay used: immunoSEQ multiplex PCR; TCRdb lists only in-frame clones, some missing. The sample lists over 45,000 clones, about 74% seen once, with 6.6% in the top ten. Here the sequenced sample was peripheral blood, taken on day 0 of AZD1222 vaccination. The origin of the receptors is an adult in good health.

The table lists this clone with a count of one. CDR3 DNA: TGTGTAACTCAGAGGGCAGGGCATCTGCATGAGCAGTTCTTC. This gives the protein CVTQRAGHLHEQFF. The J gene is TRBJ2-1, the V gene TRBV19; D assignment may be TRBD1 or TRBD2 (5 bases each). The CDR3 contains 14 residues. Germline V gene sequence: CDR1 LNHDA, CDR2 SQIVND (reference sequence).

This rearrangement joins TRBV9 to TRBJ1-2; 11 nucleotides align to TRBD1. CDR1 and CDR2 (germline): SGDLS, YYNGEE. V lost 4 bases and J lost 4; bases outside the gene matches: 6. This CDR3 contains 15 residues. CDR3 residues: CASSSDRGQGYGYTF. The CDR3, as DNA: TGTGCCAGCAGCTCGGACAGGGGGCAGGGCTATGGCTACACCTTC.

The chain links TRBV24-1 to TRBJ2-2; TRBD2 is a possible D gene (5 bases). Germline CDR1 reads KGHDR; CDR2 reads SFDVKD. Deletions cut 5 bases from V and 0 bases from J, with 6 bases between. This CDR3 contains 14 residues. The CDR3, as DNA: TGTGCCACCAGTGGACTAACGAACACCGGGGAGCTGTTTTTT. Protein: CATSGLTNTGELFF.

The chain carries TRBV3-1 (or the pseudogene TRBV3-2) and TRBJ1-5; D not certain. Trimming cost V 1 base and J 6 bases, with 10 bases left between them. The length of the CDR3 is 14 residues. The germline V gene has CDR1 LGHDT and CDR2 YNNKEL (reference sequence). The DNA for the CDR3 is TGTGCCAGCAGCCAAGGAGGATCGGTTCAGCCCCAGCATTTT. Protein: CASSQGGSVQPQHF.

CDR3 sequence reads: CASSLRDSNQPQHF. DNA for the CDR3: TGTGCCAGCAGCTTGCGGGACAGCAATCAGCCCCAGCATTTT. V is TRBV7-2 and J is TRBJ1-5; tentatively, D is TRBD1 (5 bases). Germline V gene data show CDR1 as SGHTA and CDR2 as FQGNSA. V lost 3 bases, J lost 1 base, and 7 bases lay in between. The CDR3 runs 14 residues.

J is TRBJ1-5 and V is TRBV19; D perhaps matches TRBD1 (6 bases). V lost 8 bases to trimming and J lost 0 bases, with 8 bases between them. The CDR3 has 13 amino acids. Germline CDR1 reads LNHDA; CDR2 reads SQIVND (reference sequence). CDR3 protein: CASRDNSNQPQHF. DNA of the CDR3: TGTGCCAGTCGGGACAATAGCAATCAGCCCCAGCATTTT.

The genes are TRBV28 and TRBJ1-4; a possible D gene is TRBD1 (6 bases). Germline assignment: CDR1 MDHEN and CDR2 SYDVKM. The CDR3 has 15 residues. The ends were cut back, 4 bases at V and 4 bases at J, with 13 bases in the middle. The CDR3 DNA reads as TGTGCCAGCAGTTCCAGACAGGTTTTTAATGAAAAACTGTTTTTT. It encodes CASSSRQVFNEKLFF.

This clone showed up just once. The rearrangement uses TRBV7-8 and TRBJ2-3, with 9 bases aligning to TRBD1. Germline values: CDR1 SGHVS, CDR2 FQNEAQ. This CDR3 comprises 17 residues. The J segment lost 0 bases and the V segment lost 2 bases, leaving 6 bases of the junction unmatched. The CDR3 bases are TGTGCCAGCAGCTTACGACAGGGGGGAAGTAGCACAGATACGCAGTATTTT. Protein: CASSLRQGGSSTDTQYF.

This chain uses TRBV18 with TRBJ2-2; 8 bases line up with TRBD1. Germline loops: CDR1 KGHSH, CDR2 LQKENI. V was pared by 4 bases and J by 7 bases, with 5 bases of the junction left unmatched. There are 14 residues in the CDR3. The CDR3 nucleotides read TGTGCCAGCTCACTGGGACAGGTGGACGGGGAGCTGTTTTTT. It yields the protein CASSLGQVDGELFF.

This clone has only one observation. V usage is TRBV29-1 and J usage is TRBJ1-3, with a weak D call TRBD1 (5 bases). This CDR3 spans 15 amino acids. With 6 bases removed from V and 0 bases from J, the gap between germline ends came to 15 bases. Germline assignment: CDR1 SQVTM and CDR2 ANQGSEA. The CDR3 DNA follows: TGCAGCGTCAAGCTCGACAGTACCTCTGGAAACACCATATATTTT. Its translation: CSVKLDSTSGNTIYF.

This chain joins TRBV19 and TRBJ2-3; 8 bases are a match to TRBD2. With 6 bases clipped from V and 5 bases from J, the junction kept 7 bases outside the gene matches. This CDR3 comprises 14 residues. Germline loops: CDR1 LNHDA, CDR2 SQIVND (reference sequence). This CDR3 reads CASRDSGNRDTQYF. The CDR3 region has the DNA TGTGCCAGTAGAGATAGCGGGAATCGAGATACGCAGTATTTT.

J is TRBJ1-2 and V is TRBV4-1; D not certain. CDR1 is MGHRA and CDR2 is YSYEKL in the germline V gene. Trimming cost V 7 bases and J 1 base, with 22 bases left between them. The CDR3 totals 17 residues. The CDR3 nucleotides are TGCGCCAGCATCTATAAATGGACGGCCTCTATTAACTATGGCTACACCTTC. Its protein product is CASIYKWTASINYGYTF.

This clone was counted once. V usage is TRBV7-3 and J usage is TRBJ2-6; TRBD1 agrees at 7 bases. The CDR3 has 15 amino acids. Per the germline V gene, CDR1 is SGHTA and CDR2 is FQGTGA. V was pared by 5 bases and J by 2 bases, with 3 bases of the junction left unmatched. CDR3 loop: CASSPGTAGANVLTF. The DNA for the CDR3 is TGTGCCAGCAGCCCCGGGACAGCTGGGGCCAACGTCCTGACTTTC.

The chain carries TRBV3-1 (or the pseudogene TRBV3-2) and TRBJ1-1, with 9 bases fitting TRBD1. The length of the CDR3 is 13 residues. With 7 bases clipped from V and 4 bases from J, the junction kept 4 bases outside the gene matches. Germline V CDR1 and CDR2: LGHDT, YNNKEL (reference sequence). As DNA, the CDR3 is TGTGCCAGCATTTCGACAGGGGGCACTGAAGCTTTCTTT. It encodes CASISTGGTEAFF.

This chain links TRBV19 with TRBJ1-4; 7 bases align to TRBD1. Per germline, CDR1 LNHDA and CDR2 SQIVND (reference sequence). V was pared by 10 bases and J by 6 bases, with 5 bases of the junction left unmatched. The CDR3 is 12 residues long. CDR3 in amino acids: CATQGDDEKLFF. The CDR3 coding sequence is TGTGCCACCCAGGGGGACGATGAAAAACTGTTTTTT. Full variable domain (remainder filled in from reference TRBV19 and TRBJ1-4): DGGITQSPKYLFRKEGQNVTLSCEQNLNHDAMYWYRQDPGQGLRLIYYSQIVNDFQKGDIAEGYSVSREKKESFPLTVTSAQKNPTAFYLCATQGDDEKLFFGSGTQLSVL.

The V and J genes are TRBV2 and TRBJ1-1, with a weak D call TRBD1 (5 bases). V was clipped by 3 bases and J by 1 base, with 9 bases between them. CDR3 size: 14 residues. Per the germline V gene, CDR1 is SNHLY and CDR2 is FYNNEI. The CDR3 nucleotides read TGTGCCAGCAGTGATGGAAGGGGGAACACTGAAGCTTTCTTT. Translated: CASSDGRGNTEAFF.

This clone has just a few counts. The chain carries TRBV7-8 and TRBJ2-7, with D perhaps matching TRBD2 (5 bases). CDR1 and CDR2 (germline): SGHVS, FQNEAQ. V dropped 1 base and J dropped 3 bases, with 10 bases sitting between them. CDR3 length equals 14 residues. CDR3 residues: CASSLDGLFYEQYF. CDR3 sequence (DNA): TGTGCCAGCAGCTTAGACGGACTGTTCTACGAGCAGTACTTC.

This clone has a handful of counts. The chain couples TRBV27 to TRBJ1-5; maybe TRBD1 (5 bases). Germline V gene data show CDR1 as MNHEY and CDR2 as SMNVEV (reference sequence). V dropped 2 bases and J dropped 2 bases, with 7 bases sitting between them. The CDR3 runs to 14 residues. CDR3 sequence (DNA): TGTGCCAGCAGTTTAGGGGGAGGCAATCAGCCCCAGCATTTT. It translates to CASSLGGGNQPQHF.

This chain connects TRBV6-5 to TRBJ1-1; D is ambiguous. Germline V CDR1 and CDR2: MNHEY, SVGAGI. V was cut by 8 bases and J by 2 bases, with 15 bases left in between. The length of the CDR3 is 14 residues. CDR3 bases: TGTGCCAGCTCTCGGTCCGTACTCAACACTGAAGCTTTCTTT. This encodes CASSRSVLNTEAFF.

This sequence joins TRBV28 and TRBJ2-7, with D perhaps matching TRBD1 (6 bases). The CDR3 is made up of 14 amino acids. Germline-derived CDR1 and CDR2 are MDHEN and SYDVKM. Trimming left V 3 bases short and J 4 bases short, with 13 bases between. As DNA, the CDR3 is TGTGCCAGCAGTTTCCCGGGACAACCTTACGAGCAGTACTTC. It encodes CASSFPGQPYEQYF.

The V and J genes are TRBV7-2 and TRBJ2-2, with TRBD2 matching 14 bases. Germline loops: CDR1 SGHTA, CDR2 FQGNSA. V lost 9 bases, J lost 6 bases, and 15 bases stayed unmatched. This CDR3 is 18 amino acids long. CDR3 sequence: CASRGTSGRRGVAGELFF. The CDR3 coding sequence is TGTGCCAGTCGAGGGACTAGCGGGAGAAGGGGCGTGGCCGGGGAGCTGTTTTTT. The complete variable domain, with remaining parts taken from reference TRBV7-2 and TRBJ2-2, reads GAGVSQSPSNKVTEKGKDVELRCDPISGHTALYWYRQSLGQGLEFLIYFQGNSAPDKSGLPSDRFSAERTGGSVSTLTIQRTQQEDSAVYLCASRGTSGRRGVAGELFFGEGSRLTVL.

In nucleotides, the CDR3 is TGTGCCACCAGCAGAGATTTGGCAGGGCCTGCAACTAATGAAAAACTGTTTTTT. Its translation: CATSRDLAGPATNEKLFF. The chain is built from TRBV15 and TRBJ1-4; possibly TRBD1 for D (5 bases). The CDR3 is 18 residues long. Germline V gives CDR1 LNHNV, CDR2 YYDKDF (reference sequence). The V gene lost 0 bases and the J gene lost 0 bases, with 14 bases spanning the gap.

The chain combines TRBV2 with TRBJ1-1; weak D call: TRBD1 (6 bases). The CDR3 is 15 residues long. V was trimmed by 3 bases and J by 7 bases, leaving 18 bases between them. Per the germline V gene, CDR1 is SNHLY and CDR2 is FYNNEI. CDR3 region: CASSDRFMGASEAFF. In DNA, the CDR3 is TGTGCCAGCAGTGACAGGTTTATGGGGGCGAGTGAAGCTTTCTTT.

The J gene is TRBJ2-3, the V gene TRBV3-1 (or the pseudogene TRBV3-2); D gene uncertain. Trimming left V 1 base short and J 4 bases short, with 9 bases between. Germline V gene data show CDR1 as LGHDT and CDR2 as YNNKEL (reference sequence). The length of the CDR3 is 14 residues. CDR3 sequence (DNA): TGTGCCAGCAGCCAAGTAAGTGGGGCAGATACGCAGTATTTT. It is translated as CASSQVSGADTQYF.

This clone was found once. V gene TRBV5-1 combines with J gene TRBJ1-6, with D maybe TRBD1 (6 bases). CDR3 length equals 14 residues. V was clipped by 0 bases and J by 9 bases, with 10 bases between them. Germline V gene data show CDR1 as SGHRS and CDR2 as YFSETQ. The CDR3, as DNA: TGCGCCAGCAGCTTGGAGGGGGATGGTTCACCCCTCCACTTT. Residues: CASSLEGDGSPLHF.

This clone was detected only a few times. Relative to the germline gene, one junction end is altered; a read error may explain this. The CDR3 spells CASRLDLAKNIQYF. The DNA for the CDR3 is TGCGCCAGCAGGTTGGATCTAGCCAAAAACATTCAGTACTTC. The V and J genes are TRBV5-1 and TRBJ2-4, with unresolved D. The CDR3 sequence is 14 residues long. Germline loops: CDR1 SGHRS, CDR2 YFSETQ.